The present T cell receptor beta chain was sequenced within a study of shared clonotypes between healthy human individuals. V lost 4 bases and J lost 2, with 0 bases in between. The CDR3 covers 11 residues. Germline V gene lookup returns CDR1 ENHRY and CDR2 SYGVKD. Measured with immunoSEQ multiplex PCR; TCRdb has only the in-frame clones, and not every one. This table holds about 2 million clones, 95% found once. The sequenced material came from naive CD4+ T cells sorted from blood. Regarding subset: CD45RA+ positively selected. The clonotype comes from a man between 18 and 29 years old in good health. This sequence joins TRBV10-3 and TRBJ1-3; no definite D call. CDR3 DNA sequence: TGTGCCATCAGTGCTGGAAACACCATATATTTT. As protein: CAISAGNTIYF.